This is a list of T cell receptor beta chains from one sample in a study of beta chain features in type 1 diabetes. Data came from immunoSEQ multiplex PCR; TCRdb stores just in-frame clones and leaves some out. In the table there are roughly 500,000 clones, roughly 31% of which are singletons. Input material: naive CD4+ T cells from blood. These receptors all stem from a man between 18 and 35 years old in good health. Both conserved end residues are part of each CDR3. D genes are given only for firm matches. Rows give clone size only sometimes, using once, few, many, or a class for an expanded clone.

V gene,clone size,D gene,J gene,CDR3 protein,CDR3 DNA
TRBV5-4,-,-,TRBJ1-1,CASSLANGYTEAFF,TGTGCCAGCAGCTTGGCCAACGGATACACTGAAGCTTTCTTT
TRBV5-4,-,-,TRBJ2-3,CASSLTGVKDTQYF,TGTGCCAGCAGCTTAACGGGAGTGAAAGATACGCAGTATTTT
TRBV19,-,-,TRBJ2-7,CASSMEDSYEQYF,TGTGCCAGTAGTATGGAGGATTCCTACGAGCAGTACTTC
TRBV7-8,-,-,TRBJ2-1,CASSFVSPYNEQFF,TGTGCCAGCAGCTTTGTAAGCCCCTACAATGAGCAGTTCTTC
TRBV6-5,-,-,TRBJ2-1,CASSLTSSSYNEQFF,TGTGCCAGCAGCCTCACTAGTAGCTCCTACAATGAGCAGTTCTTC
TRBV19,-,-,TRBJ2-7,CASSIMGSANSYEQYF,TGTGCCAGTAGTATAATGGGCTCTGCGAACTCCTACGAGCAGTACTTC
TRBV14,-,-,TRBJ2-1,CASSRRATYNEQFF,TGTGCCAGCAGCCGCAGGGCGACCTACAATGAGCAGTTCTTC
TRBV29-1,-,-,TRBJ2-7,CSVAADPTSYEQYF,TGCAGCGTGGCCGCGGACCCAACCTCATACGAGCAGTACTTC
TRBV5-6,-,-,TRBJ2-1,CASSLSQGHEQFF,TGTGCCAGCAGCTTGTCCCAGGGTCATGAGCAGTTCTTC
TRBV23-1,-,-,TRBJ2-3,CASSQSAGRIRTDTQYF,TGCGCCAGCAGTCAATCCGCGGGGCGGATCCGCACAGATACGCAGTATTTT
TRBV14,-,-,TRBJ2-5,CASRTRFTETQYF,TGTGCCAGCAGGACGAGGTTCACAGAGACCCAGTACTTC
TRBV15,-,TRBD2,TRBJ2-1,CATSRGLAGGNEQFF,TGTGCCACCAGCAGAGGACTAGCGGGAGGGAATGAGCAGTTCTTC
TRBV30,-,-,TRBJ1-3,CAWSVTSSGNTIYF,TGTGCCTGGAGTGTTACCAGCTCTGGAAACACCATATATTTT
TRBV14,few,-,TRBJ2-1,CASSQGRGNEQFF,TGTGCCAGCAGCCAGGGTCGAGGGAATGAGCAGTTCTTC
TRBV7-2,few,TRBD2,TRBJ2-5,CASSLEGLREETQYF,TGTGCCAGCAGCTTAGAGGGACTAAGGGAAGAGACCCAGTACTTC
TRBV19,-,TRBD1,TRBJ2-7,CASSLWTGSYEQYF,TGTGCCAGTAGTCTGTGGACAGGGTCCTACGAGCAGTACTTC
TRBV9,few,TRBD1,TRBJ1-2,CASSARDRPDYGYTF,TGTGCCAGCAGCGCCCGGGACAGGCCTGACTATGGCTACACCTTC
TRBV5-4,-,TRBD1,TRBJ2-5,CASSRDRGETQYF,TGTGCCAGCAGCCGTGACAGGGGCGAGACCCAGTACTTC
TRBV7-3,-,-,TRBJ2-3,CASSFAGLADTQYF,TGTGCCAGCAGCTTCGCAGGGTTAGCAGATACGCAGTATTTT
TRBV7-2,-,-,TRBJ2-1,CASSWFNEQFF,TGTGCCAGCAGCTGGTTCAATGAGCAGTTCTTC
TRBV10-3,-,-,TRBJ2-7,CAISAGLSQSSYEQYF,TGTGCCATCAGTGCAGGACTCTCCCAGAGCTCCTACGAGCAGTACTTC
TRBV25-1,few,TRBD1,TRBJ2-7,CASTPGQSYYEQYF,TGTGCCAGCACGCCGGGACAGAGTTACTACGAGCAGTACTTC
TRBV9,-,-,TRBJ2-5,CASSPRTASETQYF,TGTGCCAGCAGCCCCAGGACTGCTTCAGAGACCCAGTACTTC
TRBV11-2,-,TRBD2,TRBJ2-1,CASSSTHPGLAGSNEQFF,TGTGCCAGCAGCTCGACTCACCCGGGACTAGCGGGAAGCAATGAGCAGTTCTTC
TRBV20-1,-,TRBD2,TRBJ2-5,CSVTSGKTQYF,TGCAGTGTTACTAGCGGGAAGACCCAGTACTTC
TRBV6-6,-,-,TRBJ1-2,CASSYEGPRGYTF,TGTGCCAGCAGTTACGAGGGGCCTAGGGGCTACACCTTC
TRBV7-9,few,TRBD2,TRBJ2-5,CASSWIAGRLQETQYF,TGTGCCAGCAGCTGGATAGCGGGACGGTTACAAGAGACCCAGTACTTC
TRBV9,-,TRBD2,TRBJ2-7,CASSPQSGSIYEQYF,TGTGCCAGCAGCCCACAGAGCGGGAGTATCTACGAGCAGTACTTC
TRBV30,-,-,TRBJ2-1,CAWKPRNEQFF,TGTGCCTGGAAGCCTCGGAATGAGCAGTTCTTC
TRBV4-2,-,-,TRBJ1-1,CASSQDPPEAFF,TGTGCCAGCAGCCAAGATCCCCCTGAAGCTTTCTTT
TRBV4-1,-,TRBD2,TRBJ2-7,CASSQVPAGGYEQYF,TGCGCCAGCAGCCAAGTACCAGCGGGAGGCTACGAGCAGTACTTC
TRBV15,-,TRBD1,TRBJ2-7,CATSRVLSGQGNHEQYF,TGTGCCACCAGCAGAGTTCTTTCGGGACAGGGCAACCACGAGCAGTACTTC
TRBV18,-,TRBD1,TRBJ2-3,CASSPQGGEADTQYF,TGTGCCAGCTCACCACAAGGGGGCGAGGCAGATACGCAGTATTTT
TRBV5-1,-,-,TRBJ2-7,CASSVGTYRYYEQYF,TGCGCCAGCAGCGTCGGCACTTACAGGTACTACGAGCAGTACTTC
TRBV27,-,TRBD2,TRBJ2-1,CASSLKVRLLAGANEQFF,TGTGCCAGCAGTTTAAAGGTTCGGCTCCTAGCGGGAGCGAATGAGCAGTTCTTC
TRBV10-3,-,-,TRBJ2-1,CAISESREGEQFF,TGTGCCATCAGTGAGTCAAGGGAGGGGGAACAGTTCTTC
TRBV7-9,-,-,TRBJ2-1,CASSRSVSASYNEQFF,TGTGCCAGCAGCCGCTCTGTAAGCGCATCCTACAATGAGCAGTTCTTC
TRBV28,few,TRBD1,TRBJ2-6,CARTPGQASSGANVLTF,TGTGCCAGGACACCCGGACAGGCAAGCTCTGGGGCCAACGTCCTGACTTTC
TRBV6-1,-,-,TRBJ2-3,CASSEAVPDTQYF,TGTGCCAGCAGTGAAGCTGTCCCAGATACGCAGTATTTT
TRBV9,once,TRBD2,TRBJ2-3,CASSLLAGITDTQYF,TGTGCCAGCAGCTTACTAGCGGGAATAACAGATACGCAGTATTTT
TRBV5-1,few,TRBD1,TRBJ2-7,CASSLMGTAYEQYF,TGCGCCAGCAGCTTGATGGGGACAGCTTACGAGCAGTACTTC
TRBV6-6,-,TRBD1,TRBJ2-7,CASSYSSPRQGDEQYF,TGTGCCAGCAGTTACTCCTCCCCAAGACAGGGGGACGAGCAGTACTTC
TRBV14,few,-,TRBJ2-1,CASSQDQVWTVYNEQFF,TGTGCCAGCAGCCAAGATCAAGTGTGGACAGTATACAATGAGCAGTTCTTC
TRBV4-2,few,-,TRBJ2-3,CASSSGPSTDTQYF,TGTGCCAGCAGCTCCGGACCTAGCACAGATACGCAGTATTTT
TRBV25-1,-,TRBD1,TRBJ2-7,CASRATGGGEQYF,TGTGCCAGCAGAGCGACAGGGGGCGGAGAGCAGTACTTC
TRBV28,-,TRBD1,TRBJ2-3,CASSSGTGGTGDTQYF,TGTGCCAGCAGTTCCGGGACAGGGGGTACGGGAGATACGCAGTATTTT
TRBV18,few,-,TRBJ2-2,CASSPQGSGELFF,TGTGCCAGCTCACCTCAGGGATCCGGGGAGCTGTTTTTT
TRBV30,few,TRBD1,TRBJ2-5,CAWEGAPAAQYF,TGTGCCTGGGAGGGGGCCCCTGCGGCCCAGTACTTC
TRBV7-2,-,-,TRBJ2-7,CASSLNPEYYEQYF,TGTGCCAGCAGCTTAAACCCAGAATACTACGAGCAGTACTTC
TRBV18,few,-,TRBJ2-7,CASSLYRTEQYF,TGTGCCAGCTCACTATACAGGACCGAGCAGTACTTC
TRBV5-6,-,-,TRBJ2-7,CASSTDRLLNEQYF,TGTGCCAGCAGCACTGACAGGCTCTTAAACGAGCAGTACTTC
TRBV27,-,TRBD1,TRBJ1-1,CASRNLGQMNTEAFF,TGTGCCAGCCGAAACCTGGGACAGATGAACACTGAAGCTTTCTTT
TRBV7-6,-,-,TRBJ2-3,CASSFSGQESTDTQYF,TGTGCCAGCAGCTTCAGCGGGCAAGAAAGCACAGATACGCAGTATTTT
TRBV28,-,-,TRBJ1-5,CLTGTQPQHF,TGTCTAACGGGCACTCAGCCCCAGCATTTT
TRBV4-1,-,TRBD1,TRBJ2-3,CASSRVQGTPDTQYF,TGCGCCAGCAGCCGAGTACAGGGGACGCCCGATACGCAGTATTTT
TRBV5-4,-,-,TRBJ2-3,CASSLVKGPDTQYF,TGTGCCAGCAGCTTGGTGAAGGGGCCAGATACGCAGTATTTT
TRBV7-3,-,-,TRBJ2-5,CASSYRVSETQYF,TGTGCCAGCAGCTACAGGGTTTCGGAGACCCAGTACTTC
TRBV6-5,-,-,TRBJ1-2,CASSYSGNGYTF,TGTGCCAGCAGTTATTCCGGGAACGGCTACACCTTC